The rows below give T cell receptor beta chains drawn from one sample of a study of T cell responses to AZD1222 COVID-19 vaccine. Profiling relied on immunoSEQ multiplex PCR, and the TCRdb table lists in-frame clones only, not all of them. The sample lists about 110,000 clones, about 90% occurring once. The specimen comprised peripheral blood, sampled 28 days after the second AZD1222 dose. These receptors all come from an adult who received the AZD1222 COVID-19 vaccine. Both conserved end residues are part of each CDR3. D genes are given only for firm matches. Clone size, where shown, is once, few, many, or a class for clones that have expanded.

>TRBJ1-2|TRBV18|once|TRBD1
TGTGCCAGCTCACCACCTTCGACAGGGAGTCGGGGCTACACCTTC
CASSPPSTGSRGYTF
>TRBJ1-2|TRBV19|-|-
TGTGCCAGTAGTGAGGGATATCCCCATGGCTACACCTTC
CASSEGYPHGYTF
>TRBJ1-4|TRBV19|once|-
TGTGCCAGTAGCAAAAGCCCGCGAGGTGAAAAACTGTTTTTT
CASSKSPRGEKLFF
>TRBJ1-2|TRBV3-1/TRBV3-2|-|-
TGTGCCAGCAGCCAAGATCTCGGGGGATTTACCCATGGCTACACCTTC
CASSQDLGGFTHGYTF
>TRBJ1-1|TRBV19|once|TRBD1
TGTGCCAGTAGTCAACAGGGGCCCCGGGAAGCTTTCTTT
CASSQQGPREAFF
>TRBJ2-7|TRBV6-2/TRBV6-3|-|-
TGTGCCAGCAGTCTTTTGACGGGTGGCTCCTACGAGCAGTACTTC
CASSLLTGGSYEQYF
>TRBJ2-1|TRBV11-3|-|-
TGTGCCAGCAGCTTAGACCACGGCAATGAGCAGTTCTTC
CASSLDHGNEQFF
>TRBJ2-7|TRBV28|-|-
TGTGCCAGCAGCACTTACCCGGGGTTTAGCTCCTACGAGCAGTACTTC
CASSTYPGFSSYEQYF
>TRBJ1-3|TRBV5-8|-|-
TGTGCCAGCAGCTTGGAAGGGGGAGCTGGAAACACCATATATTTT
CASSLEGGAGNTIYF
>TRBJ1-1|TRBV7-9|-|-
TGTGCCAGCAGCTTACAAAACCACCCGGGCACTGAAGCTTTCTTT
CASSLQNHPGTEAFF
>TRBJ2-1|TRBV24-1|-|-
TGTGCCACCAGCTGGATCAATGAGCAGTTCTTC
CATSWINEQFF
>TRBJ2-7|TRBV10-3|-|-
TGTGCCATCAGTGAATCCGATTCCTACGAGCAGTACTTC
CAISESDSYEQYF
>TRBJ1-1|TRBV5-1|-|TRBD1
TGCGCCAGCAGCTTGGGAGGGGGCCACACTGAAGCTTTCTTT
CASSLGGGHTEAFF
>TRBJ2-7|TRBV20-1|-|-
TGCAGTGCTACACAGGGATACGAGCAGTACTTC
CSATQGYEQYF
>TRBJ1-2|TRBV5-6|-|-
TGTGCCAGCAGCTTGGAGATATTGGATGGCTACACCTTC
CASSLEILDGYTF
>TRBJ1-2|TRBV5-4|-|-
TGTGCCAGCAGCTTTGGCCTCCCAGGCAACTATGGCTACACCTTC
CASSFGLPGNYGYTF
>TRBJ2-7|TRBV5-1|once|TRBD2
TGCGCCAGCAGCCGGACTAGCGGGAGGTTCTCCTACGAGCAGTACTTC
CASSRTSGRFSYEQYF
>TRBJ1-4|TRBV30|-|-
TGTGCCTGGAGTGTACAGGGATGGGAAAAACTGTTTTTT
CAWSVQGWEKLFF
>TRBJ1-5|TRBV18|-|TRBD1
TGTGCCAGCTCATTCGGACAGGGAGGTCAGCCCCAGCATTTT
CASSFGQGGQPQHF
>TRBJ2-7|TRBV4-1|-|-
TGCGCCAGCAGCCAAAGGGGGGCTAGCGCCTACGAGCAGTACTTC
CASSQRGASAYEQYF
>TRBJ1-2|TRBV28|-|-
TGTGCCAGCCACGACAGAGTTCGAGGCTACACCTTC
CASHDRVRGYTF
>TRBJ1-5|TRBV2|-|TRBD1
TGTGCCAGCACCAGGGACAGGGGAAAACAGCCCCAGCATTTT
CASTRDRGKQPQHF
>TRBJ2-1|TRBV6-5|-|TRBD2
TGTGCCAGCAGCCCGGGACTAGCGTACAATGAGCAGTTCTTC
CASSPGLAYNEQFF
>TRBJ2-7|TRBV30|-|-
TGTGCCTGGAGCCAAAGGGAGTTTGGGTCCTACGAGCAGTACTTC
CAWSQREFGSYEQYF
>TRBJ2-4|TRBV18|once|TRBD2
TGTGCCAGCTCACCCCGAGAAGCGGGAGTAGCCAAAAACATTCAGTACTTC
CASSPREAGVAKNIQYF
>TRBJ1-2|TRBV19|-|-
TGTGCCAGTAGTATGGGCAGGGAAGCTGGCTACACCTTC
CASSMGREAGYTF